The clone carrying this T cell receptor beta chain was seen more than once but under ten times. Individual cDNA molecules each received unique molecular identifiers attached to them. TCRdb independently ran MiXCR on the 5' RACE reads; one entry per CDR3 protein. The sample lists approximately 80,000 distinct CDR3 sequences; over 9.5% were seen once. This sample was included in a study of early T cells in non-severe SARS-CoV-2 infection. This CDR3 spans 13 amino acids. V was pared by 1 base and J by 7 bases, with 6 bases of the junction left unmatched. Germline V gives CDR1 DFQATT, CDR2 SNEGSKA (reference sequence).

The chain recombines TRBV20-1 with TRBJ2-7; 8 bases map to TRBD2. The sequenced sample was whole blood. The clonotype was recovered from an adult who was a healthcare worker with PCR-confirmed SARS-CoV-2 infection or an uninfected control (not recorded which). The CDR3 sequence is CSARGGGRGEQYF. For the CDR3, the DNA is TGCAGTGCTAGAGGCGGGGGGCGAGGGGAGCAGTACTTC.